The following is a T cell receptor (beta chain) sequence with its context. What it binds is unknown. This sample stems from a study of early stage breast cancer tumors. Study results and caveats: Commonly generated sequences made up most enriched TCRB sequences shared between patients.

TCRdb's copy holds only in-frame clones and misses some; the assay was immunoSEQ multiplex PCR. The table shows approximately 39,000 clones, with roughly 72% occurring only once. The CDR3 spans 13 residues. Trimming stripped 2 bases from V and 14 bases from J, with 21 bases between. Germline assignment: CDR1 GTSNPN and CDR2 SVGIG (reference sequence). The clonotype originates from a person between 55 and 69 years old with breast cancer. Source material: blood. The chain recombines TRBV30 with TRBJ1-2; D unclear. This CDR3 is CAWSRPITSTCTF. CDR3 DNA: TGTGCCTGGAGTCGGCCGATTACTTCCACTTGTACCTTC.